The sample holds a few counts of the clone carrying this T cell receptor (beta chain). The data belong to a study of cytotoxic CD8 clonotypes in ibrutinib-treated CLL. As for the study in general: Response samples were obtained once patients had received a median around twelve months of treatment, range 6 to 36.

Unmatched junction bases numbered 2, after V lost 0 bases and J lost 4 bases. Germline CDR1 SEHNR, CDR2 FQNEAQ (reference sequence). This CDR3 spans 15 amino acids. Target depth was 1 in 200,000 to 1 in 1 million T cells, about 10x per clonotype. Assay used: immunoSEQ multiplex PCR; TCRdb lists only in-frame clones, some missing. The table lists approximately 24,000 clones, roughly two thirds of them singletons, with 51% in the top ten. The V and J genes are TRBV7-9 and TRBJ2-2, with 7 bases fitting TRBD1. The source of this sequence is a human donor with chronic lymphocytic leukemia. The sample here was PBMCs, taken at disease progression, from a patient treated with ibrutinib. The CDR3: CASSLAAGGTGELFF. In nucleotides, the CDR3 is TGTGCCAGCAGCTTAGCCGCAGGGGGCACCGGGGAGCTGTTTTTT.